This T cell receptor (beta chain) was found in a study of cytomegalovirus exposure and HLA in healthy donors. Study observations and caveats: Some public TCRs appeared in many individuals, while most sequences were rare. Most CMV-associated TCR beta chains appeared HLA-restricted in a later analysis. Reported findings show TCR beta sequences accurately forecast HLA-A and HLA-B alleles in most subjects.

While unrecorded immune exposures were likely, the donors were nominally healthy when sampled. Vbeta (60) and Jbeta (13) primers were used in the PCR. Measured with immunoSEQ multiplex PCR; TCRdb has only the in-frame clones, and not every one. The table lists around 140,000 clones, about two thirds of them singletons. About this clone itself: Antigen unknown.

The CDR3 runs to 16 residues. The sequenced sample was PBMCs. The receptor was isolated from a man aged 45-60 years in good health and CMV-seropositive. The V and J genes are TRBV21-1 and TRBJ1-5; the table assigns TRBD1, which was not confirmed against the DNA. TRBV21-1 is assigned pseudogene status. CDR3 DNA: TGTGCCAGCAGCAAAGCCAGGGGGGCTTTTGGTCAGCCCCAGCATTTT. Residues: CASSKARGAFGQPQHF.